Below are 30 T cell receptor beta chains sequenced from a single sample in a study of cytomegalovirus exposure and HLA in healthy donors. 13 Jbeta primers and 60 Vbeta primers were used for the PCR. Using immunoSEQ multiplex PCR, the repertoire was profiled, and TCRdb retains in-frame clones only, with some absent. The sample includes under 200,000 clones, 84% of them seen just once. Sequenced sample: PBMCs. The origin of the receptors is a boy aged 2 to 10 in good health and CMV-seronegative.

The genes are TRBV2 and TRBJ2-6; D perhaps matches TRBD1 (5 bases). Trimming left V 8 bases short and J 1 base short, with 9 bases between. The V gene's germline CDR1 is SNHLY and CDR2 FYNNEI. There are 14 residues in the CDR3. CDR3 coding DNA: TGTGCCAGCTCCAGGGTTTCTGGGGCCAACGTCCTGACTTTC. Its protein is CASSRVSGANVLTF.

The chain employs TRBV28 and TRBJ2-3; TRBD2 aligns across 8 bases. Germline V CDR1 and CDR2: MDHEN, SYDVKM. The J segment lost 7 bases and the V segment lost 2 bases, leaving 14 bases of the junction unmatched. This CDR3 has 17 residues. The DNA for the CDR3 is TGTGCCAGCAGTTTACGGTCCGGGAGGGCCGGGGATAATACGCAGTATTTT. Protein: CASSLRSGRAGDNTQYF.

The sample holds one count of this clone. The J gene is TRBJ1-1, the V gene TRBV6-5; D possibly corresponds to TRBD1 (6 bases). CDR1 is MNHEY, CDR2 SVGAGI, per germline. Trimming shortened V by 0 bases and J by 5 bases, and 10 bases separated the two germline ends. This CDR3 has 14 residues. The CDR3 DNA sequence: TGTGCCAGCAGTTACTCCTACAGGGATACTGAAGCTTTCTTT. Protein: CASSYSYRDTEAFF.

This clone has only one observation. V and J are TRBV19 and TRBJ2-3; D might be TRBD2 (5 bases). The CDR3 spans 14 residues. Trimming removed 3 bases from V and 4 bases from J, with 11 bases in between. The germline CDR1 and CDR2 sequences are LNHDA and SQIVND (reference sequence). The CDR3 bases are TGTGCCAGTAGTATCGGGGAGCAGGCAGATACGCAGTATTTT. Amino acid sequence: CASSIGEQADTQYF. Supplemented by reference TRBV19 and TRBJ2-3, the full variable domain reads DGGITQSPKYLFRKEGQNVTLSCEQNLNHDAMYWYRQDPGQGLRLIYYSQIVNDFQKGDIAEGYSVSREKKESFPLTVTSAQKNPTAFYLCASSIGEQADTQYFGPGTRLTVL.

The chain is built from TRBV5-4 and TRBJ2-1; 9 bases fit TRBD2. The CDR3 consists of 17 residues. Germline-derived CDR1 and CDR2 are SGHNT and YYREEE (reference sequence). The V and J ends lost 1 base and 4 bases, in that order; junction bases with no gene match: 9. The DNA for the CDR3 is TGTGCCAGCAGCTTGAAGCGGGAGGCCCCCTTTTACAATGAGCAGTTCTTC. Its protein is CASSLKREAPFYNEQFF. Together with reference TRBV5-4 and TRBJ2-1, the CDR3 gives the full variable domain: ETGVTQSPTHLIKTRGQQVTLRCSSQSGHNTVSWYQQALGQGPQFIFQYYREEENGRGNFPPRFSGLQFPNYSSELNVNALELDDSALYLCASSLKREAPFYNEQFFGPGTRLTVL.

The chain carries TRBV19 and TRBJ2-1, with 15 nucleotides matching TRBD2. The length of the CDR3 is 16 residues. J lost 9 bases, V lost 5 bases, and 8 bases had no gene match. The germline V gene encodes CDR1 LNHDA and CDR2 SQIVND (reference sequence). CDR3 sequence reads: CASSHGGLAGGPEQFF. CDR3 DNA sequence: TGTGCCAGTAGTCATGGGGGACTAGCGGGAGGCCCTGAGCAGTTCTTC.

The rearrangement links TRBV11-3 to TRBJ1-1, with D hard to call. The CDR3 runs 13 residues. The V and J ends lost 1 base and 8 bases respectively, with 11 bases between them. The germline CDR1 and CDR2 sequences are SGHNT and YENEEA. The CDR3 bases are TGTGCCAGCAGCTTAGGACCGGGTCGCGAAGCTTTCTTT. This codes for CASSLGPGREAFF. Combining the CDR3 with reference TRBV11-3 and TRBJ1-1 gives the whole variable domain EAGVVQSPRYKIIEKKQPVAFWCNPISGHNTLYWYLQNLGQGPELLIRYENEEAVDDSQLPKDRFSAERLKGVDSTLKIQPAELGDSAVYLCASSLGPGREAFFGQGTRLTVV.

This chain uses TRBV28 with TRBJ2-7; 11 bases align to TRBD2. V was pared by 5 bases and J by 2 bases, with 8 bases of the junction left unmatched. There are 16 residues in the CDR3. Germline lookup yields CDR1 MDHEN and CDR2 SYDVKM. As DNA, the CDR3 is TGTGCCAGCAGTACCCCCATAGCGGGAGGGCCCTACGAGCAGTACTTC. Translating gives CASSTPIAGGPYEQYF. Supplemented by reference TRBV28 and TRBJ2-7, the full variable domain reads DVKVTQSSRYLVKRTGEKVFLECVQDMDHENMFWYRQDPGLGLRLIYFSYDVKMKEKGDIPEGYSVSREKKERFSLILESASTNQTSMYLCASSTPIAGGPYEQYFGPGTRLTVT.

The rearrangement links TRBV18 to TRBJ2-1; 9 bases map to TRBD1. V shed 1 base and J 9 bases; nucleotides not matched to a gene: 4. The CDR3 is 14 amino acids. Looked up from germline, CDR1 is KGHSH and CDR2 is LQKENI. The CDR3: CASSPQDRGGEQFF. The CDR3 DNA reads TGTGCCAGCTCACCACAGGACAGGGGCGGTGAGCAGTTCTTC.

The J gene is TRBJ1-1, the V gene TRBV11-2, with 10 bases matching TRBD1. Germline trimming cut 5 bases from V and 8 bases from J; bases unmatched to any gene: 8. Germline CDR1 is SGHAT and CDR2 is FQNNGV. The CDR3 totals 14 residues. The CDR3 region has the DNA TGTGCCAGCAGCCTCCGGGACAGGGGAATAGAAGCTTTCTTT. As protein: CASSLRDRGIEAFF.

V usage is TRBV7-9 and J usage is TRBJ2-7; unclear D gene. Trimming cost V 5 bases and J 3 bases, with 11 bases left between them. The CDR3 contains 13 residues. Germline CDR1 is SEHNR and CDR2 is FQNEAQ (reference sequence). The CDR3 loop is CASSQLSLYEQYF. CDR3 coding DNA: TGTGCCAGCAGCCAACTTTCACTCTACGAGCAGTACTTC.

The chain combines TRBV5-6 with TRBJ1-1, with 8 bases that match TRBD1. The V and J ends lost 1 base and 5 bases, in that order; junction bases with no gene match: 4. The CDR3 is 14 amino acids. CDR1 is SGHDT and CDR2 is YYEEEE in the germline V gene. CDR3 sequence: CASSLRTGGTEAFF. The CDR3 nucleotides read TGTGCCAGCAGCTTGAGAACAGGGGGGACTGAAGCTTTCTTT. The variable domain in full, with the rest retrieved from reference TRBV5-6 and TRBJ1-1, is DAGVTQSPTHLIKTRGQQVTLRCSPKSGHDTVSWYQQALGQGPQFIFQYYEEEERQRGNFPDRFSGHQFPNYSSELNVNALLLGDSALYLCASSLRTGGTEAFFGQGTRLTVV.

This sequence joins TRBV5-1 and TRBJ1-3; 9 nucleotides line up with TRBD1. The trim removed 3 bases at V and 2 bases at J, leaving 6 bases unmatched. Germline CDR1 reads SGHRS; CDR2 reads YFSETQ. The length of the CDR3 is 16 residues. In DNA, the CDR3 is TGCGCCAGCAGCTCCGACGGACAGGGGACTGGAAACACCATATATTTT. It is translated as CASSSDGQGTGNTIYF. Together with reference TRBV5-1 and TRBJ1-3, the CDR3 gives the full variable domain: KAGVTQTPRYLIKTRGQQVTLSCSPISGHRSVSWYQQTPGQGLQFLFEYFSETQRNKGNFPGRFSGRQFSNSRSEMNVSTLELGDSALYLCASSSDGQGTGNTIYFGEGSWLTVV.

DNA of the CDR3: TGTGCCAGCAGCGCCGGGACTGCGCACACCATATATTTT. It encodes CASSAGTAHTIYF. The chain carries TRBV7-7 and TRBJ1-3; the D gene is possibly TRBD1 (5 bases). CDR1 SSHAT and CDR2 FNYEAQ come from the germline V gene (reference sequence). V shed 5 bases and J shed 8 bases, with 13 bases lying between them. CDR3 length equals 13 residues.

The rearrangement uses TRBV6-1 and TRBJ2-7; 10 positions agree with TRBD1. Germline V gene sequence: CDR1 MNHNS, CDR2 SASEGT. V was pared by 3 bases and J by 4 bases, with 6 bases of the junction left unmatched. This CDR3 has 15 residues. The CDR3 sequence: CASSDPGQGMYEQYF. CDR3 coding DNA: TGTGCCAGCAGTGACCCGGGACAGGGGATGTACGAGCAGTACTTC.

The CDR3 coding sequence is TGTGCCAGCAGCTTCGGGACAGTTCAAAGGGTAGGGTCCTACAATGAGCAGTTCTTC. This gives the protein CASSFGTVQRVGSYNEQFF. V is TRBV9 and J is TRBJ2-1, with 7 bases identical to TRBD1. V trimming: 4 bases; J trimming: 1 base; junction bases outside the gene matches: 17. The CDR3 totals 19 residues. CDR1 is SGDLS, CDR2 YYNGEE, per germline.

V usage is TRBV18 and J usage is TRBJ2-7; 9 positions agree with TRBD1. CDR1 is KGHSH, CDR2 LQKENI, per germline. V gave up 2 bases and J gave up 5 bases; unmatched junction bases: 7. The CDR3 spans 15 residues. The CDR3 protein is CASSPSRDRVHEQYF. In nucleotides, the CDR3 is TGTGCCAGCTCACCATCCCGGGACAGGGTACACGAGCAGTACTTC.

The chain has TRBV7-9 and TRBJ2-5; 7 nucleotides line up with TRBD2. Per germline, CDR1 SEHNR and CDR2 FQNEAQ (reference sequence). CDR3 size: 15 residues. J lost 4 bases, V lost 5 bases, and 10 bases had no gene match. CDR3 amino acids: CASSASGTEGETQYF. CDR3 sequence (DNA): TGTGCCAGCAGCGCGAGCGGGACCGAGGGAGAGACCCAGTACTTC.

In this sample, this clone turned up a few times. The CDR3 DNA reads TGTGCCAGCAGTGTGAGGCGGGATGCCAATGAGCAGTTCTTC. Translated: CASSVRRDANEQFF. The gene calls are TRBV2 and TRBJ2-1; D may be TRBD2 (6 bases). The V and J ends lost 4 bases and 6 bases respectively, with 13 bases between them. Germline CDR1 and CDR2: SNHLY and FYNNEI. CDR3 size: 14 residues.

This clone was seen only a few times. The chain combines TRBV2 with TRBJ1-5; TRBD1 aligns across 10 bases. Germline CDR1 is SNHLY and CDR2 is FYNNEI. V was pared by 7 bases and J by 4 bases, with 7 bases of the junction left unmatched. The CDR3 runs 15 residues. The CDR3 region is CASTKDRGRNQPQHF. CDR3 nucleotides: TGTGCCAGCACCAAGGACAGGGGGAGGAATCAGCCCCAGCATTTT.

V usage is TRBV16 and J usage is TRBJ2-7; 8 bases fit TRBD2. The CDR3 sequence is 16 residues long. CDR1 is KGHSY, CDR2 FQNENV, per germline. V lost 0 bases to trimming and J lost 0 bases; unmatched junction nucleotides: 4. The CDR3 DNA is TGTGCCAGCAGCCAATCGTCTAGCGGGCCCTCCTACGAGCAGTACTTC. Amino acid sequence: CASSQSSSGPSYEQYF.

This chain joins TRBV2 and TRBJ2-7; D gene ambiguous. Trimming took 2 bases from V and 3 from J, leaving 11 bases between them. The CDR3 length is 14 residues. Germline loops: CDR1 SNHLY, CDR2 FYNNEI. In DNA form, the CDR3 reads TGTGCCAGCAGTGAACGGCAGCGTTTCTACGAGCAGTACTTC. Translated, it gives CASSERQRFYEQYF.

This clone appeared a few times. This rearrangement joins TRBV9 to TRBJ1-1, with 7 bases identical to TRBD1. The CDR3 sequence is 13 residues long. Germline V gene lookup returns CDR1 SGDLS and CDR2 YYNGEE. The trim removed 3 bases at V and 4 bases at J, leaving 3 bases unmatched. CDR3 nucleotides: TGTGCCAGCAGCGGTCGACAGGGCACTGAAGCTTTCTTT. It specifies CASSGRQGTEAFF.

This chain joins TRBV5-4 and TRBJ2-5; 9 nucleotides align to TRBD1. Germline assignment: CDR1 SGHNT and CDR2 YYREEE (reference sequence). The CDR3 is 19 amino acids. V lost 1 base and J lost 2; bases outside the gene matches: 15. The CDR3 reads CASSLIGQGSLLGQETQYF. The DNA of the CDR3 is TGTGCCAGCAGCTTGATTGGACAGGGGTCCCTCCTCGGGCAAGAGACCCAGTACTTC.

This chain joins TRBV6-1 and TRBJ2-1; a weak D match, TRBD2 (6 bases). The CDR3 extends over 11 amino acids. CDR1 is MNHNS and CDR2 is SASEGT in the germline V gene. V lost 5 bases, J lost 7 bases, and 6 bases lay in between. The chain's CDR3 is CASSRGNEQFF. The CDR3 bases are TGTGCCAGCAGTCGGGGGAATGAGCAGTTCTTC.

CDR3 sequence: CASSVGQGPYNEQFF. CDR3 nucleotide sequence: TGTGCCAGCAGCGTAGGGCAGGGCCCCTACAATGAGCAGTTCTTC. This chain uses TRBV9 with TRBJ2-1; the D gene is possibly TRBD1 (5 bases). V lost 0 bases to trimming and J lost 2 bases, with 9 bases between them. The CDR3 contains 15 residues. Germline-derived CDR1 and CDR2 are SGDLS and YYNGEE.

V is TRBV9 and J is TRBJ2-7; 11 bases are a match to TRBD2. Trimming at V came to 0 bases and at J to 6 bases, leaving 14 bases not matched to a gene. Germline V gene lookup returns CDR1 SGDLS and CDR2 YYNGEE. The CDR3 totals 18 residues. This CDR3 is CASSVASVAGGITGEQYF. As DNA, the CDR3 is TGTGCCAGCAGCGTAGCAAGTGTAGCGGGAGGGATCACGGGCGAGCAGTACTTC.

V gene TRBV6-5 combines with J gene TRBJ2-7; a weak D match, TRBD1 (7 bases). Trimming shortened V by 0 bases and J by 6 bases, and 9 bases separated the two germline ends. Looked up from germline, CDR1 is MNHEY and CDR2 is SVGAGI. There are 13 residues in the CDR3. The CDR3 sequence is CASSYSQGGEQYF. The CDR3 nucleotides are TGTGCCAGCAGTTACTCCCAGGGGGGCGAGCAGTACTTC.

The gene calls are TRBV6-1 and TRBJ2-7; 7 nucleotides line up with TRBD1. Unmatched junction bases numbered 8, after V lost 4 bases and J lost 5 bases. The CDR3 is 14 amino acids. CDR1 and CDR2 from the germline V gene are MNHNS and SASEGT. CDR3 amino acids: CASSGIHRGDEQYF. The CDR3 DNA reads as TGTGCCAGCAGTGGGATTCACAGGGGCGACGAGCAGTACTTC.

The chain links TRBV2 to TRBJ2-3, with 8 positions matching TRBD2. The CDR3 spans 16 residues. The V gene end was trimmed by 5 bases and the J gene end by 5 bases; junction bases not matched to a gene: 12. The germline V gene has CDR1 SNHLY and CDR2 FYNNEI. The CDR3 nucleotides read TGTGCCAGCAGTTACTATCAAGCGGGAGCTGGAGATACGCAGTATTTT. Amino acid sequence: CASSYYQAGAGDTQYF.